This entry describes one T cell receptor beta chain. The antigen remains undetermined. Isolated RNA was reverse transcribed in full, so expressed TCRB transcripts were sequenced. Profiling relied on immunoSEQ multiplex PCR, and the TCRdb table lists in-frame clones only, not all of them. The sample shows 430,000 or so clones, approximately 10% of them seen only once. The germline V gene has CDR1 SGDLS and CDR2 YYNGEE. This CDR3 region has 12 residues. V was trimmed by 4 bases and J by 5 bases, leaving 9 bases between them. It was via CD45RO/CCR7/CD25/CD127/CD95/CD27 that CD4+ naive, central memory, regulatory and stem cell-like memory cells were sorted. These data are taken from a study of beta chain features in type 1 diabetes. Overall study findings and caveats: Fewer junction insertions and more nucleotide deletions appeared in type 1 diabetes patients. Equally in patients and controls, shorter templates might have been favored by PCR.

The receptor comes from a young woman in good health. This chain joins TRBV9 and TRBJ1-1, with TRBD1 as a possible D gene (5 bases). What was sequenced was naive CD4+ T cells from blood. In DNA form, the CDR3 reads TGTGCCAGCAGCCCCCAGGGAACTGAAGCTTTCTTT. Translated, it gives CASSPQGTEAFF.